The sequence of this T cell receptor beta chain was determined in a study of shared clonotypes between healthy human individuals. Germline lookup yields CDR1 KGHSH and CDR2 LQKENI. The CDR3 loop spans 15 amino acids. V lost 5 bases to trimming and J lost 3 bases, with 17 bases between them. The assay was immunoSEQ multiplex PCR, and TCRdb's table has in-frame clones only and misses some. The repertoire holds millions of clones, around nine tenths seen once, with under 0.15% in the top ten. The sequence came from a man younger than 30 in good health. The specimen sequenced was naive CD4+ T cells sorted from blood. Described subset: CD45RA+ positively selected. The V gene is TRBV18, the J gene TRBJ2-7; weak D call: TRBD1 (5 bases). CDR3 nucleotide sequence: TGTGCCAGCTCATCCACAGGCGACACCTACTACGAGCAGTACTTC. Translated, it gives CASSSTGDTYYEQYF.